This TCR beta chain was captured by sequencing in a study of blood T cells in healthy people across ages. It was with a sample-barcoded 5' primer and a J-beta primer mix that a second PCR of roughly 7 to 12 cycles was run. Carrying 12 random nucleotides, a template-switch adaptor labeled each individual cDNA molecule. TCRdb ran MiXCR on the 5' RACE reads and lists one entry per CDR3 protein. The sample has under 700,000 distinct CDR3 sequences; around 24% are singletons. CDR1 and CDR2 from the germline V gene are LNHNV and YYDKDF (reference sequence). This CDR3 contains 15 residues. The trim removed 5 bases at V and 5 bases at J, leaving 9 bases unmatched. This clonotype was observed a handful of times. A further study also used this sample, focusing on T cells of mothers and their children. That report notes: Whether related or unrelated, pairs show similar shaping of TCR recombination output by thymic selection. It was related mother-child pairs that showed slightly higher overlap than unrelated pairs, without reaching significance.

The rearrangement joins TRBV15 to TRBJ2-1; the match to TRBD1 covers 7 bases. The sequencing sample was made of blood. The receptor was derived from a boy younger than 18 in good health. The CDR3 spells CATSSLLDRNNEQFF. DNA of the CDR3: TGTGCCACCAGCTCTCTATTGGACAGGAACAATGAGCAGTTCTTC.